One and the same sample provided the 15 T cell receptor beta chains below, sequenced in a study of blood T cells in healthy people across ages. Together with a sample-barcoded 5' primer, a J-beta primer mix was included in a second PCR lasting about 7 to 11 cycles. Using its own MiXCR run on the 5' RACE reads, TCRdb lists one record per CDR3 protein. The sample contains 1.2 million to 1.5 million distinct CDR3 sequences, around 55% of which appear only once. The sequencing sample was made of blood. The receptors originated from a man in his late teens or twenties in good health.

This clonotype was detected many times. The CDR3 spells CAIRADETQYF. The CDR3 DNA reads as TGTGCCATCAGGGCAGACGAGACCCAGTACTTC. The V and J genes are TRBV10-3 and TRBJ2-5, with no clear D. The V end lost 6 bases, the J end lost 5 bases, and 7 bases lay between the germline ends. In germline, CDR1 is ENHRY, CDR2 SYGVKD. The CDR3 is made up of 11 amino acids.

V is TRBV6-5 and J is TRBJ2-7; maybe TRBD1 (5 bases). The CDR3 runs 13 residues. The V gene lost 5 bases and the J gene lost 7 bases, with 15 bases spanning the gap. The germline gives CDR1 MNHEY, CDR2 SVGAGI. The CDR3 coding sequence is TGTGCCAGCAGTCCCGACACGGACAATGAGCAGTACTTC. Its protein product is CASSPDTDNEQYF.

This clonotype was counted many times. V and J are TRBV7-9 and TRBJ2-7, with TRBD1 matching 8 bases. J lost 3 bases, V lost 4 bases, and 2 bases had no gene match. Per the germline V gene, CDR1 is SEHNR and CDR2 is FQNEAQ (reference sequence). The CDR3 is 13 residues long. The CDR3 loop reads CASSSTGDYEQYF. In DNA, the CDR3 is TGTGCCAGCAGCTCGACAGGGGACTACGAGCAGTACTTC.

This clonotype was counted once. The genes are TRBV9 and TRBJ2-5; D is unclear. Germline values: CDR1 SGDLS, CDR2 YYNGEE. V dropped 3 bases and J dropped 6 bases, with 15 bases sitting between them. The CDR3 is 14 residues long. The CDR3 spells CASSADPGSQTQYF. CDR3 in DNA: TGTGCCAGCAGCGCGGACCCGGGCTCCCAGACCCAGTACTTC. Full variable domain (rest looked up from reference TRBV9 and TRBJ2-5): DSGVTQTPKHLITATGQRVTLRCSPRSGDLSVYWYQQSLDQGLQFLIQYYNGEERAKGNILERFSAQQFPDLHSELNLSSLELGDSALYFCASSADPGSQTQYFGPGTRLLVL.

For this clonotype: Germline is not matched at one junction end, which may reflect a read error. The gene calls are TRBV13 and TRBJ1-2; perhaps TRBD1 as D (5 bases). Germline V gene lookup returns CDR1 PRHDT and CDR2 FYEKMQ (reference sequence). CDR3 size: 14 residues. The chain's CDR3 is CASSFRAQGDGYTF. The CDR3, as DNA: TGTGCCAGTAGCTTTCGAGCCCAAGGGGATGGCTACACCTTC.

This chain links TRBV29-1 with TRBJ2-7, with 7 bases that match TRBD1. CDR3 length: 12 amino acids. The V gene's germline CDR1 is SQVTM and CDR2 ANQGSEA. V shed 4 bases and J 3 bases; nucleotides not matched to a gene: 3. The CDR3 nucleotides read TGCAGCGTTGGACAGGGAATCTACGAGCAGTACTTC. This sequence encodes CSVGQGIYEQYF.

This clonotype was picked up a small number of times. The chain links TRBV6-5 to TRBJ2-5; D possibly corresponds to TRBD2 (6 bases). CDR1 and CDR2 from the germline V gene are MNHEY and SVGAGI. Trimming took 5 bases from V and 2 from J, leaving 15 bases between them. The CDR3 is 15 amino acids. For the CDR3, the DNA is TGTGCCAGCAGTCGCGGGGCTACCCTACAAGAGACCCAGTACTTC. Amino acid sequence: CASSRGATLQETQYF.

This clonotype showed up just a few times. No DNA is shown, since the ends of the CDR3 on it are uncertain; the CDR3 is the one TCRdb lists. J is TRBJ2-7 and V is TRBV29-1. Germline loops: CDR1 SQVTM, CDR2 ANQGSEA. From its first to its last residue, the CDR3 has 18 amino acids. The CDR3 loop reads CSALPTSSTSGFTWEQYF.

The chain is built from TRBV5-1 and TRBJ2-7; TRBD1 matches 8 bases. The V and J ends lost 2 bases and 4 bases, in that order; junction bases with no gene match: 5. The CDR3 runs to 14 residues. Germline CDR1 SGHRS, CDR2 YFSETQ. CDR3 amino acids: CASSFPGQDYEQYF. The CDR3 DNA sequence: TGCGCCAGCAGCTTTCCGGGACAGGATTACGAGCAGTACTTC. The variable domain in full, completed from reference TRBV5-1 and TRBJ2-7, reads KAGVTQTPRYLIKTRGQQVTLSCSPISGHRSVSWYQQTPGQGLQFLFEYFSETQRNKGNFPGRFSGRQFSNSRSEMNVSTLELGDSALYLCASSFPGQDYEQYFGPGTRLTVT.

This clonotype showed up many times. Compared with germline, one end of the junction differs, possibly owing to a read error. This chain joins TRBV27 and TRBJ2-7; D might be TRBD1 (5 bases). CDR3 size: 13 residues. Per germline, CDR1 MNHEY and CDR2 SMNVEV (reference sequence). The CDR3 region is CASSSTVSYEQYF. The CDR3 nucleotides read TGCGCCAGCAGCTCGACAGTTTCCTACGAGCAGTACTTC.

This clonotype was counted between two and nine times. This chain links TRBV7-2 with TRBJ2-3; D is uncertain. The germline V and J ends were trimmed by 5 bases and 3 bases, with 15 bases remaining between them. Per the germline V gene, CDR1 is SGHTA and CDR2 is FQGNSA. This CDR3 has 15 residues. Here the CDR3 DNA reads TGTGCCAGCAGCCCAAGGTGGGCCACGACAGATACGCAGTATTTT. Protein sequence: CASSPRWATTDTQYF.

A word on this clonotype: At one boundary the junction diverges from the germline segment, which might be a read error. CDR3 loop: CACSQVGRGEQYF. CDR3 coding DNA: TGTGCCTGCAGCCAAGTGGGGAGGGGCGAGCAGTACTTC. V usage is TRBV3-1 and J usage is TRBJ2-7; TRBD2 matches 7 bases. Germline CDR1 LGHDT, CDR2 YNNKEL (reference sequence). The CDR3 totals 13 residues.

V and J are TRBV7-2 and TRBJ2-4, with 8 bases lining up with TRBD2. Unmatched junction bases numbered 6, after V lost 5 bases and J lost 6 bases. CDR1 and CDR2 (germline): SGHTA, FQGNSA. This CDR3 is built from 14 residues. CDR3 sequence: CASSPYSGVNIQYF. The CDR3 nucleotides read TGTGCCAGCAGCCCTTATAGCGGGGTAAACATTCAGTACTTC.

This clonotype was detected once. V gene TRBV5-8 combines with J gene TRBJ2-5; D is ambiguous. V shed 0 bases and J shed 3 bases, with 6 bases lying between them. Germline CDR1 reads SGHTS; CDR2 reads YDEGEE. The CDR3 contains 13 residues. CDR3 sequence (DNA): TGTGCCAGCAGCTTGGTAGTAAAAGAGACCCAGTACTTC. It translates to CASSLVVKETQYF.

This clonotype was counted only a few times. V usage is TRBV5-1 and J usage is TRBJ2-5; tentative D call: TRBD1 (5 bases). This CDR3 comprises 14 residues. Germline V gene sequence: CDR1 SGHRS, CDR2 YFSETQ. With 4 bases removed from V and 4 bases from J, the gap between germline ends came to 14 bases. The CDR3 DNA sequence: TGCGCCAGCAGCAAAGACAGAACCACAGAGACCCAGTACTTC. Amino acids: CASSKDRTTETQYF. The full variable domain, rest sourced from reference TRBV5-1 and TRBJ2-5, is KAGVTQTPRYLIKTRGQQVTLSCSPISGHRSVSWYQQTPGQGLQFLFEYFSETQRNKGNFPGRFSGRQFSNSRSEMNVSTLELGDSALYLCASSKDRTTETQYFGPGTRLLVL.